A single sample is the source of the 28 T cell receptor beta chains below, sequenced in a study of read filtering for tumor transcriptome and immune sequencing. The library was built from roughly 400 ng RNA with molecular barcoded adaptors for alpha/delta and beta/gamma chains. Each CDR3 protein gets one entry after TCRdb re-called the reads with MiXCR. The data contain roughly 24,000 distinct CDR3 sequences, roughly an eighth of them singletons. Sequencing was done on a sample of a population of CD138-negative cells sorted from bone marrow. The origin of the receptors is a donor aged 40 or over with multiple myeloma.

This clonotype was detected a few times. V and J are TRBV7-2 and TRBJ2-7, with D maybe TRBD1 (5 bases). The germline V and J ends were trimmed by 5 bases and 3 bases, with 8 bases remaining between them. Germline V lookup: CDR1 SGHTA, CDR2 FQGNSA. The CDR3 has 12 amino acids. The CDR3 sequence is CASSPGIYEQYF. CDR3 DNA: TGTGCCAGCAGCCCAGGGATCTACGAGCAGTACTTC.

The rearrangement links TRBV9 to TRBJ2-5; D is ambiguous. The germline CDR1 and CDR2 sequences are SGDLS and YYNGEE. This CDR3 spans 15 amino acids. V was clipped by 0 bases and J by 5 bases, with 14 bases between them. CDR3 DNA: TGTGCCAGCAGCGTAGCCCCATCCCTCGGGGAGACCCAGTACTTC. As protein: CASSVAPSLGETQYF.

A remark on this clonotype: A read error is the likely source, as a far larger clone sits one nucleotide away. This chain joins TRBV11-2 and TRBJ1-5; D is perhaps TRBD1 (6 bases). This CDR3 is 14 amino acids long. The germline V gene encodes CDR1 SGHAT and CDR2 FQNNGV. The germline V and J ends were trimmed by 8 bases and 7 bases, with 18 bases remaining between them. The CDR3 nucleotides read TGTGCCAGCGGCTCCGTCGGGGACACCCAGCCCCAGCATTTT. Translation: CASGSVGDTQPQHF.

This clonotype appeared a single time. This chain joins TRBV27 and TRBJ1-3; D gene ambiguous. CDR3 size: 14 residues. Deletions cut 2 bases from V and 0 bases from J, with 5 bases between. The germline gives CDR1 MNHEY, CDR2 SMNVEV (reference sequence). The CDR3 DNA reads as TGTGCCAGCAGTTTAGGTGGCTCTGGAAACACCATATATTTT. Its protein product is CASSLGGSGNTIYF.

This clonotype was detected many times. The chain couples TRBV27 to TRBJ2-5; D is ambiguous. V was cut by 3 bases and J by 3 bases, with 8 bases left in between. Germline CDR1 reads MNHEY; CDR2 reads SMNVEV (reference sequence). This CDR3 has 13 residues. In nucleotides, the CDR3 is TGTGCCAGCAGTTTGTACAAGGAAGAGACCCAGTACTTC. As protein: CASSLYKEETQYF.

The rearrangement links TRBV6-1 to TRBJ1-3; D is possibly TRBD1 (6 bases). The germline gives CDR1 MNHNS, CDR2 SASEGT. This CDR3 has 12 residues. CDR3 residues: CARGGTGNTIYF. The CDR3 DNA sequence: TGTGCAAGGGGGGGGACTGGAAACACCATATATTTT.

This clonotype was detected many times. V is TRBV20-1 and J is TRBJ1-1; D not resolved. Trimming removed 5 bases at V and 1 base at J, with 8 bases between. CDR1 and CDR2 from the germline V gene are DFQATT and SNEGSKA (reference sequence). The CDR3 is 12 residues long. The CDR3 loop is CSARVENTEAFF. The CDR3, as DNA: TGCAGTGCTCGAGTGGAGAACACTGAAGCTTTCTTT.

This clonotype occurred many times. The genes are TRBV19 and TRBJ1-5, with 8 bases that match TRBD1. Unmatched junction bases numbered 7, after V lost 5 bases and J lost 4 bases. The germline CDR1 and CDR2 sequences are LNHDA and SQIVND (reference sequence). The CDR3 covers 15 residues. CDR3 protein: CASSYGQGFNQPQHF. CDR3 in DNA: TGTGCCAGTAGTTACGGACAGGGATTTAATCAGCCCCAGCATTTT.

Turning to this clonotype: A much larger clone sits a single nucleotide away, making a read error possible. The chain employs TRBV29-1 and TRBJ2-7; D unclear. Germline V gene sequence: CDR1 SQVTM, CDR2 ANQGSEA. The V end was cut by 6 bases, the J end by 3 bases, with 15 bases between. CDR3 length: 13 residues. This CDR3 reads CSVATGEVYEQYF. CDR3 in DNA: TGCAGCGTGGCCACGGGCGAGGTCTACGAGCAGTACTTC.

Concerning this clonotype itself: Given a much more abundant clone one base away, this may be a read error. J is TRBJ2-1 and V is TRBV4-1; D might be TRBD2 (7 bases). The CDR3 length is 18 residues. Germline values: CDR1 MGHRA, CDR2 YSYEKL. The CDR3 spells CASSQVPGEGGFYSEQFF. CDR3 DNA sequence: TGCGCCAGCAGCCAAGTCCCAGGGGAGGGAGGTTTCTACAGTGAGCAGTTCTTC.

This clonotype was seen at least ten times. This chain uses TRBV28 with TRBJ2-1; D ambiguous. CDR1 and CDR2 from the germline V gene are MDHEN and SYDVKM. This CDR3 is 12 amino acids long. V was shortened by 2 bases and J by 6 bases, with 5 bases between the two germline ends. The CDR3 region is CASSLPLNEQFF. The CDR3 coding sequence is TGTGCCAGCAGTTTACCCCTCAATGAGCAGTTCTTC.

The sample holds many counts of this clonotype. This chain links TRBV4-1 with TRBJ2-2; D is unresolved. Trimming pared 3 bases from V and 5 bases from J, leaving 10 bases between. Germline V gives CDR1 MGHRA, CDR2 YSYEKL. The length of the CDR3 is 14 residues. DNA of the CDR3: TGCGCCAGCAGCCAGCCTGTCAGGACCGGGGAGCTGTTTTTT. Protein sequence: CASSQPVRTGELFF.

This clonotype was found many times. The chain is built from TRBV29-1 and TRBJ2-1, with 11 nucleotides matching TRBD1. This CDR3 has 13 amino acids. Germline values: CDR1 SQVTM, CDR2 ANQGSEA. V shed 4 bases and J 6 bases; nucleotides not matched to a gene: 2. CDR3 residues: CSVGDRGFNEQFF. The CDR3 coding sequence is TGCAGCGTTGGGGACAGGGGGTTCAATGAGCAGTTCTTC.

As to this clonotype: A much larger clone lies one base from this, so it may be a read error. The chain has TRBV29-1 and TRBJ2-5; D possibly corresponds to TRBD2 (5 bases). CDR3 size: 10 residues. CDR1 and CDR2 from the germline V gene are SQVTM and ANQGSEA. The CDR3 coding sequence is TGCAGCGGGGGAAGGGAGACCCAGTGCTTC. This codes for CSGGRETQCF.

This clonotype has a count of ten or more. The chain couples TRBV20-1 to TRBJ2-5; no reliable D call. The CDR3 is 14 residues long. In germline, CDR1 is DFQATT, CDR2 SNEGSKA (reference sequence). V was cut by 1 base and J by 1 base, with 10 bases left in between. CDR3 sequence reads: CSARGLRIQETQYF. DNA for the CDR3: TGCAGTGCTAGAGGTTTACGGATCCAAGAGACCCAGTACTTC.

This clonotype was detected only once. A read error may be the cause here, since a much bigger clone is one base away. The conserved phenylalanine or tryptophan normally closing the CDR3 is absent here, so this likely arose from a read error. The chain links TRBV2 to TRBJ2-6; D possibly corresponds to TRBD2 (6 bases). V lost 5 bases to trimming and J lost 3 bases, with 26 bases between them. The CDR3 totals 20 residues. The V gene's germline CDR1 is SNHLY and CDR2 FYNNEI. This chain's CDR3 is CASSWGRQGWGKDGANVLTI. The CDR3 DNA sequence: TGTGCCAGCAGTTGGGGGAGGCAGGGCTGGGGAAAGGATGGGGCCAACGTCCTGACTATC.

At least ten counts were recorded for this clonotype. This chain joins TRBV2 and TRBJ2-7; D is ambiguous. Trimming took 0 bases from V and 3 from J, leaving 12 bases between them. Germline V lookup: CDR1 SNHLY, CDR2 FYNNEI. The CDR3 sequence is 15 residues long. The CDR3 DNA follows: TGTGCCAGCAGTGAAGCGCCCTGGACGGTCTACGAGCAGTACTTC. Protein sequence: CASSEAPWTVYEQYF.

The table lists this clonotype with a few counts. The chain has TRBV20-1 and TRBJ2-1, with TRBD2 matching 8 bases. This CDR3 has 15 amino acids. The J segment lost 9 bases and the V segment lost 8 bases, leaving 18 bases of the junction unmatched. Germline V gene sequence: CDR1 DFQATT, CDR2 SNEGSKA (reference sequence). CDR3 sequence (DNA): TGCAGTTCCCATCCGGTCGGGAGGGCGAAGGGTGAGCAGTTCTTC. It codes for CSSHPVGRAKGEQFF.

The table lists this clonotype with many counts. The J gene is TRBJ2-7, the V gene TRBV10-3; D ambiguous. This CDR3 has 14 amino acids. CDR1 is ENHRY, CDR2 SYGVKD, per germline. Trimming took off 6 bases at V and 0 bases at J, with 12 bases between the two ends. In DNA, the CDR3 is TGTGCCATCAGCGCGAGTCTGAGCTCCTACGAGCAGTACTTC. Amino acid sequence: CAISASLSSYEQYF.

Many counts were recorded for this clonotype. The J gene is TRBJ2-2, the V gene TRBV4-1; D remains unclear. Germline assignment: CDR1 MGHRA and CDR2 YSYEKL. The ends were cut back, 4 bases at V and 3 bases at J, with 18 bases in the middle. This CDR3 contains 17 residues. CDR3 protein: CASSPNRLQRHTGELFF. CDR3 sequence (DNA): TGCGCCAGCAGCCCCAACCGACTCCAACGCCACACCGGGGAGCTGTTTTTT.

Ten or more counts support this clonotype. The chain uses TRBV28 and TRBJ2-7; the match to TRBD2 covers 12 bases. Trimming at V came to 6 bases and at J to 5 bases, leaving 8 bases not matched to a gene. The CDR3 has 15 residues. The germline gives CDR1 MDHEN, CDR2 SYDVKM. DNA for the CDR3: TGTGCCAGCAGCCCATCTAGCGGGAGGGGCCACGAGCAGTACTTC. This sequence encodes CASSPSSGRGHEQYF.

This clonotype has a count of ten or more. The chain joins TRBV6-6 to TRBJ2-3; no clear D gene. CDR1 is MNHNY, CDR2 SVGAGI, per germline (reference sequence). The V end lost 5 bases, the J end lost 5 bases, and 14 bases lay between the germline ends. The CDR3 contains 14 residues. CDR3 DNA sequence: TGTGCCAGCAGTCCAGGTGGGCATGGAGATACGCAGTATTTT. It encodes CASSPGGHGDTQYF.

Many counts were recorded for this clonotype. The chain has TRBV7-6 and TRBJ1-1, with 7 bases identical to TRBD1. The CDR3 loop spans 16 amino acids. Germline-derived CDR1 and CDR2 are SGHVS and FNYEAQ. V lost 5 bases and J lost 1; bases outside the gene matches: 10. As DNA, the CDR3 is TGTGCCAGCAGCCCGGACCCCAGGGGGGAGAACACTGAAGCTTTCTTT. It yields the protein CASSPDPRGENTEAFF.

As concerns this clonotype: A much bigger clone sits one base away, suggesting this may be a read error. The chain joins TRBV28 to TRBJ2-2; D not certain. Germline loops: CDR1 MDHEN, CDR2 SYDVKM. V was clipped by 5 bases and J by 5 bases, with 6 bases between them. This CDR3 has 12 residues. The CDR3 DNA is TGTGCCAGCAGTATCCAAACCGGGGAGCTGTTTTTT. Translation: CASSIQTGELFF.

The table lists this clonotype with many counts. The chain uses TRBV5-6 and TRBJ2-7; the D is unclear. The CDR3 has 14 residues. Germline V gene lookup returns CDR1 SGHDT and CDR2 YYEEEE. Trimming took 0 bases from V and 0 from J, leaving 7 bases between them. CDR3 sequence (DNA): TGTGCCAGCAGCTTGGCTAGTATCTCCTACGAGCAGTACTTC. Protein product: CASSLASISYEQYF.

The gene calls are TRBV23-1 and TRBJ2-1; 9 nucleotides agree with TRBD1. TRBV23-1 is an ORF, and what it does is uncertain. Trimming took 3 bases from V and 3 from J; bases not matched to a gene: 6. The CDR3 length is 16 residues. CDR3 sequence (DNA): TGCGCCAGCAGTCATTACGGACAGGGGCTCTACAATGAGCAGTTCTTC. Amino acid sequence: CASSHYGQGLYNEQFF.

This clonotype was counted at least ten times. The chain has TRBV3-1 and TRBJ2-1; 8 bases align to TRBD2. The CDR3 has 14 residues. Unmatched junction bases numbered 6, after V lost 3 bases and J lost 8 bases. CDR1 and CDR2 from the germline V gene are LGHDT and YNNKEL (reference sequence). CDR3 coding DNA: TGTGCCAGCAGCCACGGGACTAGTGGCGATGAGCAGTTCTTC. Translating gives CASSHGTSGDEQFF.

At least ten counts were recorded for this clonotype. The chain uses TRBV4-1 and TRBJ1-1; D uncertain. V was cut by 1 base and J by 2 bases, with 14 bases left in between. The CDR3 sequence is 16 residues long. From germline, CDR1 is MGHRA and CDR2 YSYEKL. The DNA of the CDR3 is TGCGCCAGCAGCCAAGCCCCCCGGGCCAGAAACACTGAAGCTTTCTTT. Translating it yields CASSQAPRARNTEAFF.